This TCR beta chain is from a study of human T cells and chemical hapten exposure. The CDR3 consists of 17 residues. Trimming stripped 2 bases from V and 6 bases from J, with 20 bases between. The V gene's germline CDR1 is LGHDT and CDR2 YNNKEL (reference sequence). This clonotype has more than one count but fewer than ten. Its cognate antigen is unknown. Time point: pre-sensitization, week 0. This sample's treatment: therapeutic diphenylcyclopropenone sensitization with weekly scalp DPC. In every case, blood was obtained before the patch test was applied. General study results and limits: DPC sensitization left the count of TCRs above 1 in 1000 unchanged. Relative to control repertoires, expanded TCRs gave rise to significantly more large CDR3 similarity clusters.

Original analysis: Sequenced samples showed a median of 95,638 TCRs each, with counts running from roughly 23,000 to 700,000. Via MiXCR, TCRdb re-called the RACE reads, giving one row per CDR3 protein. TCRdb's processing, not the authors', yielded these V and J calls. The sample comprises a few hundred thousand distinct CDR3 sequences, around 5% of which are singletons, and about 7.7% rests with the top ten. This chain connects TRBV3-1 to TRBJ2-1; D possibly corresponds to TRBD2 (6 bases). The source was whole blood, collected in connection with sensitization to the hapten diphenylcyclopropenone (DPC). The source of this sequence is a young woman with alopecia areata. Some clones in this sample may be carry-over from other donors' samples. The CDR3 DNA reads as TGTGCCAGCAGCCAACATGTAGGGGCCAGGGAGGCCAATGAGCAGTTCTTC. Its protein product is CASSQHVGAREANEQFF.